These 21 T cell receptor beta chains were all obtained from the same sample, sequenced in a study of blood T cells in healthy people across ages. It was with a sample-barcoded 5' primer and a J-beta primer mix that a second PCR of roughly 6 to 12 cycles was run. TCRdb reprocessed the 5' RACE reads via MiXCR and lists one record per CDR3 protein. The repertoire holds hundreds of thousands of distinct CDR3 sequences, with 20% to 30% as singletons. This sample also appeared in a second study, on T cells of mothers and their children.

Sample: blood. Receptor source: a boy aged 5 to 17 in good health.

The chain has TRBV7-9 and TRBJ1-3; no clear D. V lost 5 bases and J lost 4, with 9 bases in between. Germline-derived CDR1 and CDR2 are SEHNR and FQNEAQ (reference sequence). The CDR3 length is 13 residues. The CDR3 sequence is CASSPLRGNTIYF. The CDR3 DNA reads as TGTGCCAGCAGCCCCTTAAGAGGAAACACCATATATTTT.

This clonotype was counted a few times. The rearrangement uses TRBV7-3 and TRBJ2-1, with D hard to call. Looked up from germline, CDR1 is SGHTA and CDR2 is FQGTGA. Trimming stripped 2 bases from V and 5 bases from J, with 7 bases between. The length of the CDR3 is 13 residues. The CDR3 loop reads CASSLGLHNEQFF. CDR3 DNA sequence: TGTGCCAGCAGCTTAGGGCTCCACAATGAGCAGTTCTTC.

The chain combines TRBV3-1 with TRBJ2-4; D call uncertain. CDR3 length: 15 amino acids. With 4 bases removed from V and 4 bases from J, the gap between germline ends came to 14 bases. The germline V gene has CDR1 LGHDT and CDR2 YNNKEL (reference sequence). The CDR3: CASSPRVGLKNIQYF. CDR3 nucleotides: TGTGCCAGCAGCCCCCGCGTGGGTCTTAAAAACATTCAGTACTTC.

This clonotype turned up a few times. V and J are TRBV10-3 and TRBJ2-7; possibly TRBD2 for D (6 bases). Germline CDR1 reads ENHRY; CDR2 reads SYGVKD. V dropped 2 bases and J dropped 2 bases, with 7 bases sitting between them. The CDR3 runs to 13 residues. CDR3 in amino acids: CAISEPGAYEQYF. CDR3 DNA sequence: TGTGCCATCAGTGAGCCGGGGGCCTACGAGCAGTACTTC.

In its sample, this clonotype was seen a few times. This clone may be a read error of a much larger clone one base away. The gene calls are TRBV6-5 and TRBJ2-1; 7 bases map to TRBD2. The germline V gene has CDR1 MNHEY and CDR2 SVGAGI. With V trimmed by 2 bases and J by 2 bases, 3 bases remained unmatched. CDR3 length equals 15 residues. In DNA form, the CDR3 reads TGTGCCAGCAGTTACGGGAGGGAGGCCTACAATGAGCAGTTCTTC. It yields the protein CASSYGREAYNEQFF.

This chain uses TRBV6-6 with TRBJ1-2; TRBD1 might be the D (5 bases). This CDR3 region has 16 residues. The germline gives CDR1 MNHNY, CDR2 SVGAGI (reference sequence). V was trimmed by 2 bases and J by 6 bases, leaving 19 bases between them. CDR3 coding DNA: TGTGCCAGCAGTTACGCGGTACGGGGGGAGGCCGATGGCTACACCTTC. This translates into CASSYAVRGEADGYTF.

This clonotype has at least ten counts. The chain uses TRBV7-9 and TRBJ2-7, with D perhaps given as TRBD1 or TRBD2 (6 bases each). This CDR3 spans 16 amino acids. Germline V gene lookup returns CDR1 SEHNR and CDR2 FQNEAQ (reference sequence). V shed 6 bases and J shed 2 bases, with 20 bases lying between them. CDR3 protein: CASSRGQGGTTYEQYF. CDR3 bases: TGTGCCAGCAGTCGGGGCCAAGGGGGGACCACCTACGAGCAGTACTTC.

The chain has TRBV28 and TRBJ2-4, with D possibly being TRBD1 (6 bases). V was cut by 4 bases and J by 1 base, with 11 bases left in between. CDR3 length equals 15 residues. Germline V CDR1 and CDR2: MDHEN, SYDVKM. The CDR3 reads CASSYTGSAKNIQYF. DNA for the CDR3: TGTGCCAGCAGTTATACAGGGAGTGCCAAAAACATTCAGTACTTC.

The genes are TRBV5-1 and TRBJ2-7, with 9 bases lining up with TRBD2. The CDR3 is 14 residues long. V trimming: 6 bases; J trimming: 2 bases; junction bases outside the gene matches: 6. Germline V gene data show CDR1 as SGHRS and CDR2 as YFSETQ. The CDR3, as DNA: TGCGCCAGCACCCCGACTAGCGGAACCTACGAGCAGTACTTC. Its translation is CASTPTSGTYEQYF. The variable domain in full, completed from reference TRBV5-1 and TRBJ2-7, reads KAGVTQTPRYLIKTRGQQVTLSCSPISGHRSVSWYQQTPGQGLQFLFEYFSETQRNKGNFPGRFSGRQFSNSRSEMNVSTLELGDSALYLCASTPTSGTYEQYFGPGTRLTVT.

The CDR3 coding sequence is TGTGCCACCAGCAGAGCTCAGAATTCCTACGAGCAGTACTTC. Its translation is CATSRAQNSYEQYF. The chain has TRBV15 and TRBJ2-7; D is uncertain. Between the trimmed V and J ends, which lost 1 base and 1 base, there was a span of 8 bases. The germline gives CDR1 LNHNV, CDR2 YYDKDF (reference sequence). CDR3 length: 14 amino acids.

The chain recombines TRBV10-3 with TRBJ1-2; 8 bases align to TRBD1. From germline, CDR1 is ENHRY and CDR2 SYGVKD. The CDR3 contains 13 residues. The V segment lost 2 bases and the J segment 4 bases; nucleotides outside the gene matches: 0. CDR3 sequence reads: CAISEGTGYGYTF. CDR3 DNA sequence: TGTGCCATCAGTGAGGGGACAGGCTATGGCTACACCTTC.

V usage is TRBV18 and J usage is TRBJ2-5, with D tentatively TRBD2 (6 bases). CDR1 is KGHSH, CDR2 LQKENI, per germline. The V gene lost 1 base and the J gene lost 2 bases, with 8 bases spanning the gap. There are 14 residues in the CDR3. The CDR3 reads CASSPQEGQETQYF. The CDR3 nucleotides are TGTGCCAGCTCACCACAGGAGGGACAAGAGACCCAGTACTTC.

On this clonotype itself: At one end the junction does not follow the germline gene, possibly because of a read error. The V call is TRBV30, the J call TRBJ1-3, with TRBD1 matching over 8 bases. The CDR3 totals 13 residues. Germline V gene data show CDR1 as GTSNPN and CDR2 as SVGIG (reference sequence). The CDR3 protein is CAWSDTGGSTIYF. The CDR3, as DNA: TGTGCCTGGAGCGACACAGGGGGAAGCACCATATATTTT. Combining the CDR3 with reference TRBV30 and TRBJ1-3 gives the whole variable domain SQTIHQWPATLVQPVGSPLSLECTVEGTSNPNLYWYRQAAGRGLQLLFYSVGIGQISSEVPQNLSASRPQDRQFILSSKKLLLSDSGFYLCAWSDTGGSTIYFGEGSWLTVV.

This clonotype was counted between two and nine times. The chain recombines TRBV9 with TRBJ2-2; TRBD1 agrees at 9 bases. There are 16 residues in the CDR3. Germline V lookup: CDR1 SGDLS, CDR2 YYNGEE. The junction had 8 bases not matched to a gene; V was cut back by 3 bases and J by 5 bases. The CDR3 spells CASSEPRQGETGELFF. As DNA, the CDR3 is TGTGCCAGCAGCGAGCCCCGACAGGGGGAAACCGGGGAGCTGTTTTTT. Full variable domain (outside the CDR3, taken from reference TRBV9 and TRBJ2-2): DSGVTQTPKHLITATGQRVTLRCSPRSGDLSVYWYQQSLDQGLQFLIQYYNGEERAKGNILERFSAQQFPDLHSELNLSSLELGDSALYFCASSEPRQGETGELFFGEGSRLTVL.

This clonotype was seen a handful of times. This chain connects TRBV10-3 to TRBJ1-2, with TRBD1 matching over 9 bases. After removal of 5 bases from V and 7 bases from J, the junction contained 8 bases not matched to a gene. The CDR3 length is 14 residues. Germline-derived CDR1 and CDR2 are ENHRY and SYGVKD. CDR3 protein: CAISPGGQGSGYTF. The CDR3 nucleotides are TGTGCCATCAGTCCGGGGGGACAGGGAAGTGGCTACACCTTC.

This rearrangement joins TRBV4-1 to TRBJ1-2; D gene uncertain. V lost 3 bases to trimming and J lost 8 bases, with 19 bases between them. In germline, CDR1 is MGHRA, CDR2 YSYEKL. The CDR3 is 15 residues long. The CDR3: CASSQATGPTGGYTF. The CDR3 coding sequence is TGCGCCAGCAGCCAGGCGACCGGACCCACGGGGGGCTACACCTTC.

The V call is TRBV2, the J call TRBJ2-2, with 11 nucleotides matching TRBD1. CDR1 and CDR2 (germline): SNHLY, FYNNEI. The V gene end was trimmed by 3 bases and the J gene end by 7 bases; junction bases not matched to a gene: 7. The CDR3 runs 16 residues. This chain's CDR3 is CASSERTGGRDGELFF. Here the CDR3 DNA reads TGTGCCAGCAGTGAGCGGACAGGGGGCCGAGACGGGGAGCTGTTTTTT.

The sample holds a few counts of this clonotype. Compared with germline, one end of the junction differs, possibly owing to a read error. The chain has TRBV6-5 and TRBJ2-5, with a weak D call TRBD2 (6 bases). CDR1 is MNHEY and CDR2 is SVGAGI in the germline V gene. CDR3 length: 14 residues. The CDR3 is CASSWRGGEEAQYF. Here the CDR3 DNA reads TGTGCCAGCAGTTGGAGGGGTGGGGAAGAGGCCCAGTACTTC.

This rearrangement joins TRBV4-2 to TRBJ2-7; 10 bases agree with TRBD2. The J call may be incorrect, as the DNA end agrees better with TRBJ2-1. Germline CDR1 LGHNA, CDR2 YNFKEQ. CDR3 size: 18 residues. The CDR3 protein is CASSQDPSGGAEYNEQFF. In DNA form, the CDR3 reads TGTGCCAGCAGCCAAGATCCCAGCGGGGGGGCCGAATACAATGAGCAGTTCTTC.

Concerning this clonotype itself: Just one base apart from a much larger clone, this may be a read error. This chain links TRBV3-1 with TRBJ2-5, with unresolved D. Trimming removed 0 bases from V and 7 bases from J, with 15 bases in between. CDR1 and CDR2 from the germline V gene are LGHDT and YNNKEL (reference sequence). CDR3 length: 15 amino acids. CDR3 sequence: CASSQDPALEGTQYF. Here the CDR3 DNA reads TGTGCCAGCAGCCAAGATCCGGCTTTAGAAGGGACCCAGTACTTC.

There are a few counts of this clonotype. CDR3 region: CASSEARAGTEAFF. CDR3 nucleotides: TGTGCCAGCAGTGAAGCCAGGGCGGGAACTGAAGCTTTCTTT. The rearrangement joins TRBV2 to TRBJ1-1; TRBD1 might be the D (5 bases). The CDR3 has 14 residues. Germline CDR1 SNHLY, CDR2 FYNNEI. V was clipped by 0 bases and J by 5 bases, with 10 bases between them.